These 5 T cell receptor beta chains share one sample of origin, sequenced in a study of blood T cells in healthy people across ages. The use of a sample-barcoded 5' primer and a J-beta primer mix characterized a second PCR of 7 to 11 cycles. TCRdb redid the calling of the 5' RACE reads with MiXCR, one entry per CDR3 protein. The sample carries about 670,000 distinct CDR3 sequences, less than 45% recorded once. Sequencing used blood. These receptors came from a man aged 80 or over in good health.

The chain combines TRBV2 with TRBJ1-1, with TRBD1 matching over 7 bases. Germline V gene sequence: CDR1 SNHLY, CDR2 FYNNEI. This CDR3 contains 11 residues. With 9 bases clipped from V and 6 bases from J, the junction kept 4 bases outside the gene matches. CDR3 loop: CASQGGAEAFF. DNA for the CDR3: TGTGCCAGTCAGGGGGGCGCTGAAGCTTTCTTT.

The rearrangement uses TRBV9 and TRBJ2-3; 12 bases agree with TRBD2. CDR3 length equals 16 residues. From germline, CDR1 is SGDLS and CDR2 YYNGEE. The V gene end was trimmed by 3 bases and the J gene end by 4 bases; junction bases not matched to a gene: 6. The CDR3 bases are TGTGCCAGCAGCGCTAGCGGGAGGGCCGGGGCAGATACGCAGTATTTT. Translating it yields CASSASGRAGADTQYF.

The chain recombines TRBV7-3 with TRBJ2-1; D remains unclear. There are 12 residues in the CDR3. Trimming stripped 5 bases from V and 11 bases from J, with 13 bases between. The V gene's germline CDR1 is SGHTA and CDR2 FQGTGA. The chain's CDR3 is CASSLRWGKQFF. CDR3 nucleotide sequence: TGTGCCAGCAGCCTTAGGTGGGGTAAGCAGTTCTTC. The full variable domain, its missing parts supplied by reference TRBV7-3 and TRBJ2-1, is GAGVSQTPSNKVTEKGKYVELRCDPISGHTALYWYRQSLGQGPEFLIYFQGTGAADDSGLPNDRFFAVRPEGSVSTLKIQRTERGDSAVYLCASSLRWGKQFFGPGTRLTVL.

This clonotype was picked up a small number of times. The V and J genes are TRBV11-2 and TRBJ2-5; D not resolved. Germline V lookup: CDR1 SGHAT, CDR2 FQNNGV. CDR3 length equals 13 residues. V was trimmed by 1 base and J by 11 bases, leaving 14 bases between them. The CDR3 bases are TGTGCCAGCAGCTTAGGTGTGCGCAATGAGCAGTACTTC. This codes for CASSLGVRNEQYF.

Concerning this clonotype itself: A much larger clonotype is one base distant, so this may be a read error. The V call is TRBV28, the J call TRBJ2-5; maybe TRBD1 (6 bases). The J call may be faulty, since TRBJ2-7 better matches the DNA end. The germline V gene has CDR1 MDHEN and CDR2 SYDVKM. The CDR3 length is 17 residues. In nucleotides, the CDR3 is TGTGCCAGCAGTTCATCGGGATATGGCAGGGGTTCGTACGAGCAGTACTTC. The encoded protein is CASSSSGYGRGSYEQYF.